The 18 T cell receptor beta chains given below trace back to one sample, sequenced in a study of control samples from healthy donors and cancer patients. Using immunoSEQ multiplex PCR, the repertoire was profiled, and TCRdb retains in-frame clones only, with some absent. The sample consists of under 450,000 clones, 75% to 95% of them appearing once. The sample was PBMCs. The receptors shown here come from a man aged 40-49 years with head and neck cancer.

This clone appeared a few times. The J gene is TRBJ1-3, the V gene TRBV28, with D possibly matching TRBD1 (6 bases). The CDR3 consists of 19 residues. V lost 4 bases, J lost 0 bases, and 22 bases lay in between. Germline V gene sequence: CDR1 MDHEN, CDR2 SYDVKM. CDR3 in amino acids: CASSSRNHRQALSGNTIYF. The CDR3 DNA reads as TGTGCCAGCAGTTCTCGCAACCACCGACAGGCGCTCTCTGGAAACACCATATATTTT.

The CDR3: CASSTTGTVTYEQYF. The DNA of the CDR3 is TGTGCCAGTAGTACTACCGGGACAGTTACCTACGAGCAGTACTTC. This chain uses TRBV19 with TRBJ2-7, with 7 bases identical to TRBD1. From germline, CDR1 is LNHDA and CDR2 SQIVND (reference sequence). This CDR3 has 15 amino acids. The trim removed 4 bases at V and 2 bases at J, leaving 8 bases unmatched.

The chain uses TRBV5-5 and TRBJ1-2, with 7 bases matching TRBD1. J gave up 7 bases and V 0 bases, and 9 bases lay outside the gene matches. Germline CDR1 SGHKS, CDR2 YYEKEE (reference sequence). The CDR3 sequence is 15 residues long. The chain's CDR3 is CASSLGTGKLLGYTF. CDR3 sequence (DNA): TGTGCCAGCAGCTTGGGGACAGGCAAGCTCCTTGGCTACACCTTC.

The V gene is TRBV20-1, the J gene TRBJ2-7; D not resolved. Trimming left V 3 bases short and J 4 bases short, with 19 bases between. Germline CDR1 is DFQATT and CDR2 is SNEGSKA (reference sequence). CDR3 length: 15 amino acids. The CDR3, as DNA: TGCAGTGCTAGTCCAGACACCAAATACCCTTACGAGCAGTACTTC. This codes for CSASPDTKYPYEQYF.

This chain joins TRBV5-1 and TRBJ2-7; 12 bases agree with TRBD1. Germline CDR1 reads SGHRS; CDR2 reads YFSETQ. CDR3 length: 14 amino acids. J lost 7 bases, V lost 4 bases, and 6 bases had no gene match. The CDR3 region is CASSQGQGAREQYF. The CDR3, as DNA: TGCGCCAGCAGCCAGGGACAGGGGGCTAGAGAGCAGTACTTC.

The V and J genes are TRBV19 and TRBJ2-7; D is possibly TRBD1 or TRBD2 (5 bases each). Trimming removed 2 bases from V and 2 bases from J, with 10 bases in between. Per the germline V gene, CDR1 is LNHDA and CDR2 is SQIVND (reference sequence). The CDR3 runs 14 residues. The CDR3 DNA sequence: TGTGCCAGTAGTATAAGGGACGGAACCTACGAGCAGTACTTC. Translating gives CASSIRDGTYEQYF.

V gene TRBV6-5 combines with J gene TRBJ2-7, with D unresolved. The V and J ends lost 2 bases and 2 bases respectively, with 13 bases between them. This CDR3 spans 15 amino acids. Germline V gene data show CDR1 as MNHEY and CDR2 as SVGAGI. The CDR3: CASSYGISRAYEQYF. DNA of the CDR3: TGTGCCAGCAGTTACGGTATTAGCAGAGCCTACGAGCAGTACTTC.

Comment on this clone: The identical CDR3 is also encoded by other nucleotide sequences in the sample. V is TRBV18 and J is TRBJ1-1, with a weak D call TRBD1 (5 bases). The length of the CDR3 is 14 residues. V shed 4 bases and J shed 1 base, with 10 bases lying between them. Looked up from germline, CDR1 is KGHSH and CDR2 is LQKENI. CDR3 bases: TGTGCCAGCTCACTTGGCCAGGGGAACACTGAAGCTTTCTTT. This translates into CASSLGQGNTEAFF. The whole variable domain, filled in from reference TRBV18 and TRBJ1-1, reads NAGVMQNPRHLVRRRGQEARLRCSPMKGHSHVYWYRQLPEEGLKFMVYLQKENIIDESGMPKERFSAEFPKEGPSILRIQQVVRGDSAAYFCASSLGQGNTEAFFGQGTRLTVV.

The chain combines TRBV13 with TRBJ2-1; a weak D match, TRBD1 (5 bases). There are 15 residues in the CDR3. CDR1 and CDR2 from the germline V gene are PRHDT and FYEKMQ (reference sequence). Trimming took off 0 bases at V and 6 bases at J, with 12 bases between the two ends. Here the CDR3 DNA reads TGTGCCAGCAGCTTAGGCCCCTCGGACATCAATGAGCAGTTCTTC. Residues: CASSLGPSDINEQFF.

The chain combines TRBV11-1 with TRBJ1-3, with D uncertain. The CDR3 extends over 16 amino acids. The V gene lost 5 bases and the J gene lost 2 bases, with 16 bases spanning the gap. In germline, CDR1 is SGHAT, CDR2 FQDESV (reference sequence). Here the CDR3 reads CASSPSGSHAGNTIYF. CDR3 nucleotides: TGTGCCAGCAGCCCGTCCGGGAGTCACGCTGGAAACACCATATATTTT.

The CDR3 reads CASSYGRNQPQHF. The DNA of the CDR3 is TGTGCCAGCAGTTACGGGCGGAATCAGCCCCAGCATTTT. This chain joins TRBV6-6 and TRBJ1-5; D gene ambiguous. The CDR3 extends over 13 amino acids. The ends were cut back, 2 bases at V and 4 bases at J, with 6 bases in the middle. The germline CDR1 and CDR2 sequences are MNHNY and SVGAGI (reference sequence).

The chain is built from TRBV3-1 (or the pseudogene TRBV3-2) and TRBJ1-6; 9 bases line up with TRBD1. V lost 4 bases, J lost 7 bases, and 5 bases stayed unmatched. The CDR3 has 15 amino acids. Per the germline V gene, CDR1 is LGHDT and CDR2 is YNNKEL (reference sequence). DNA for the CDR3: TGTGCCAGCAGCCCCGGACAGGGGTTCAATTCACCCCTCCACTTT. This encodes CASSPGQGFNSPLHF.

With respect to this clone: Other DNA sequences in this sample translate to the same CDR3. The chain links TRBV5-1 to TRBJ1-5; TRBD1 aligns across 8 bases. Germline values: CDR1 SGHRS, CDR2 YFSETQ. J lost 1 base, V lost 4 bases, and 1 base had no gene match. The CDR3 loop spans 14 amino acids. The CDR3: CASSPGGSNQPQHF. The DNA for the CDR3 is TGCGCCAGCAGCCCAGGGGGCAGCAATCAGCCCCAGCATTTT.

The V and J genes are TRBV5-6 and TRBJ1-5, with D possibly TRBD1 on 5 matching bases. Germline CDR1 reads SGHDT; CDR2 reads YYEEEE. There are 14 residues in the CDR3. Deletions cut 3 bases from V and 4 bases from J, with 11 bases between. The CDR3 DNA is TGTGCCAGCAGCTCCGAGGGGTATAATCAGCCCCAGCATTTT. It encodes CASSSEGYNQPQHF.

The count of this clone is one. The chain uses TRBV6-1 and TRBJ1-6; possibly TRBD1 for D (5 bases). The germline V and J ends were trimmed by 3 bases and 4 bases, with 10 bases remaining between them. This CDR3 region has 15 residues. Germline CDR1 reads MNHNS; CDR2 reads SASEGT. The DNA for the CDR3 is TGTGCCAGCAGTGAGAGCAGGGTTTATAATTCACCCCTCCACTTT. Encoded protein: CASSESRVYNSPLHF.

This sequence joins TRBV6-5 and TRBJ2-7; a possible D gene is TRBD1 (6 bases). This CDR3 region has 15 residues. V was pared by 7 bases and J by 3 bases, with 19 bases between. Germline assignment: CDR1 MNHEY and CDR2 SVGAGI. The CDR3 sequence is CASNNRVDFNYEQYF. The CDR3 DNA reads as TGTGCCAGCAATAACAGGGTGGACTTTAACTACGAGCAGTACTTC.

This chain connects TRBV6-2 or TRBV6-3 to TRBJ2-7; D is perhaps TRBD1 (7 bases). Trimming pared 5 bases from V and 2 bases from J, leaving 16 bases between. The CDR3 is 15 residues long. Germline loops: CDR1 MNHEY, CDR2 SVGEGT. The CDR3: CASSRSPRGAYEQYF. The CDR3 DNA sequence: TGTGCCAGCAGTCGTTCCCCCAGGGGGGCCTACGAGCAGTACTTC.

This chain uses TRBV5-1 with TRBJ2-7, with a possible D match to TRBD2 (6 bases). The germline gives CDR1 SGHRS, CDR2 YFSETQ. The CDR3 has 14 residues. V lost 0 bases to trimming and J lost 5 bases, with 12 bases between them. The CDR3 coding sequence is TGCGCCAGCAGCTTGGTGGAGGGGAGTAACGAGCAGTACTTC. It yields the protein CASSLVEGSNEQYF. The full variable domain, completed using reference TRBV5-1 and TRBJ2-7, is KAGVTQTPRYLIKTRGQQVTLSCSPISGHRSVSWYQQTPGQGLQFLFEYFSETQRNKGNFPGRFSGRQFSNSRSEMNVSTLELGDSALYLCASSLVEGSNEQYFGPGTRLTVT.